This TCR beta chain stems from a study of cytomegalovirus exposure and HLA in healthy donors. The PCR made use of 60 Vbeta and 13 Jbeta primers. The assay was immunoSEQ multiplex PCR, and TCRdb's table has in-frame clones only and misses some. The sample has around 170,000 clones; about 80% are singletons. Study-wide results and caveats: Presence/absence comparisons presumed near-even sequencing depth among donors.

Worth noting for this clone: Its antigen is currently unknown.

This CDR3 has 16 residues. From germline, CDR1 is LNHNV and CDR2 YYDKDF (reference sequence). V was pared by 0 bases and J by 0 bases, with 2 bases of the junction left unmatched. The chain carries TRBV15 and TRBJ1-3, with 7 bases aligning to TRBD1. The specimen was PBMCs. The sequence was obtained from a woman aged 50 to 65 in good health and CMV-seropositive. The DNA of the CDR3 is TGTGCCACCAGCAGAGACAGGGGGGCCTCTGGAAACACCATATATTTT. It encodes CATSRDRGASGNTIYF.